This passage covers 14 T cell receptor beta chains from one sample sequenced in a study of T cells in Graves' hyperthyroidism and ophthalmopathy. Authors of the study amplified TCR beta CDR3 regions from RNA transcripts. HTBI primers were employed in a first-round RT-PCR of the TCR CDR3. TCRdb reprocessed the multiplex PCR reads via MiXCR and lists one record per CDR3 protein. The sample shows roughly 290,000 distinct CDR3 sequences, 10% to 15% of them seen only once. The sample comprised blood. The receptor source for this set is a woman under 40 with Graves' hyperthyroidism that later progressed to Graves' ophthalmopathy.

The CDR3 protein is CSARGGLAGVKETQYF. The CDR3 DNA sequence: TGCAGTGCTAGGGGTGGACTAGCGGGAGTTAAGGAGACCCAGTACTTC. This sequence joins TRBV20-1 and TRBJ2-5, with 13 bases fitting TRBD2. The CDR3 consists of 16 residues. V lost 3 bases and J lost 5; bases outside the gene matches: 9. Germline values: CDR1 DFQATT, CDR2 SNEGSKA (reference sequence).

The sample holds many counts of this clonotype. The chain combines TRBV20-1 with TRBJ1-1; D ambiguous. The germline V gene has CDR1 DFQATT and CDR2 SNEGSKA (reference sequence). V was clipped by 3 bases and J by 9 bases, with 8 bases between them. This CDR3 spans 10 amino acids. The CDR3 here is CSASKAKAFF. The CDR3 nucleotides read TGCAGTGCTAGTAAAGCCAAAGCTTTCTTT.

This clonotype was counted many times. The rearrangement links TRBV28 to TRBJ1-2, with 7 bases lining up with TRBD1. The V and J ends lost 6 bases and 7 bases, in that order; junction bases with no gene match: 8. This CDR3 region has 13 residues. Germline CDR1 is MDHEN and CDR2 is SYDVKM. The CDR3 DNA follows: TGTGCCAGCAGCCCCGACAGGGTAGCTGGCTACACCTTC. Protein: CASSPDRVAGYTF.

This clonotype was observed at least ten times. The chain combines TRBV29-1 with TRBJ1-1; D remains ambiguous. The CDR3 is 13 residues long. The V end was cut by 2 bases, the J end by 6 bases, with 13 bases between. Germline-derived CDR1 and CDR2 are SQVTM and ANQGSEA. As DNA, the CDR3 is TGCAGCGTTGAACGGGTACTCTCAGCTGAAGCTTTCTTT. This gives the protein CSVERVLSAEAFF.

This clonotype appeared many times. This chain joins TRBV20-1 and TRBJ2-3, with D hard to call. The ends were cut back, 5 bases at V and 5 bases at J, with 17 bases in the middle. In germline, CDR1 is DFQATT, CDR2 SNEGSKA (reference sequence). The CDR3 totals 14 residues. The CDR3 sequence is CSAYGPVPIDTQYF. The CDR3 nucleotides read TGCAGTGCTTACGGACCGGTTCCGATAGATACGCAGTATTTT.

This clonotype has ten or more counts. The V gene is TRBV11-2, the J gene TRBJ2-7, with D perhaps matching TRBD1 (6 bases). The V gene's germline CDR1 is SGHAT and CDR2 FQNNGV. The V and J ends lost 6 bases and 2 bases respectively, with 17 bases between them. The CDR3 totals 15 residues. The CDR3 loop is CASSPRQAYPYEQYF. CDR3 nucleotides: TGTGCCAGCAGTCCAAGACAGGCCTACCCCTACGAGCAGTACTTC.

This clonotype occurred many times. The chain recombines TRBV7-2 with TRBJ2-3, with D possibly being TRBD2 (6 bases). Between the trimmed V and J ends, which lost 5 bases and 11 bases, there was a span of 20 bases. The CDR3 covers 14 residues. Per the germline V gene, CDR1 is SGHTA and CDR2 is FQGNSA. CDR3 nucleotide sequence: TGTGCCAGCAGCCCCCAGGTTGGGGGGAAGGGGCAGTATTTT. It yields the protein CASSPQVGGKGQYF.

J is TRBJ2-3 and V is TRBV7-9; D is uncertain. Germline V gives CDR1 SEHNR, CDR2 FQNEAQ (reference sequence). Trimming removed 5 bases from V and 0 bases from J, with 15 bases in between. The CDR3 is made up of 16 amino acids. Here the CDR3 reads CASSRSRWGSTDTQYF. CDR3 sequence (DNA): TGTGCCAGCAGCCGTAGCCGATGGGGTAGCACAGATACGCAGTATTTT.

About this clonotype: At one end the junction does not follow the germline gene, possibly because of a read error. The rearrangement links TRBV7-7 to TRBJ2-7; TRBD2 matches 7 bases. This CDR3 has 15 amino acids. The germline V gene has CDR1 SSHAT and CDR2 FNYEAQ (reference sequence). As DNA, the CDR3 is TGTGCTAGCAGCTCGTTTAGCGGGCCCGCCTACGAGCAGTACTTC. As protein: CASSSFSGPAYEQYF.

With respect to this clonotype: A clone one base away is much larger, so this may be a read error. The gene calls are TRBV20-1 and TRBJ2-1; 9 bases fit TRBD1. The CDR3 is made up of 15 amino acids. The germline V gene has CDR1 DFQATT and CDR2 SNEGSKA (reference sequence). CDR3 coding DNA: TGCAATGCTAGAAACCCGGGACAGGGCCCCAATGAGCAGTTCTTC. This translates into CNARNPGQGPNEQFF.

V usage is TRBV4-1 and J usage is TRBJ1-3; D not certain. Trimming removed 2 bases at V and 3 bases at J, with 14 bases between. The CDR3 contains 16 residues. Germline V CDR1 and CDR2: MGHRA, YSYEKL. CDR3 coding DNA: TGCGCCAGCAGCCAACCTATCCGGAAAGGTGGAAACACCATATATTTT. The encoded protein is CASSQPIRKGGNTIYF.

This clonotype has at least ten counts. The CDR3 loop reads CASTEQGADTQYF. The CDR3 bases are TGTGCCAGCACCGAACAGGGGGCAGATACGCAGTATTTT. The rearrangement joins TRBV2 to TRBJ2-3, with TRBD1 identical over 8 bases. Germline V lookup: CDR1 SNHLY, CDR2 FYNNEI. Trimming at V came to 7 bases and at J to 4 bases, leaving 4 bases not matched to a gene. The CDR3 loop spans 13 amino acids.

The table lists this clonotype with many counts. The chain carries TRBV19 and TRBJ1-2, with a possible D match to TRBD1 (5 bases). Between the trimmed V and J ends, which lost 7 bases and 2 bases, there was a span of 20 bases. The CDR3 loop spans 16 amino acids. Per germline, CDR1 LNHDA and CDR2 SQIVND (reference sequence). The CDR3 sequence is CASTKAPTGRNYGYTF. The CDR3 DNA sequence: TGTGCCAGTACCAAAGCCCCCACGGGACGGAACTATGGCTACACCTTC.

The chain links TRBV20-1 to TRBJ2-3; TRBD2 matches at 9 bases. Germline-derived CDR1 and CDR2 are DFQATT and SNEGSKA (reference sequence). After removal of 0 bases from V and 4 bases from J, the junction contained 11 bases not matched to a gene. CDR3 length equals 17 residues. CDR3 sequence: CSARERFPSGNSDTQYF. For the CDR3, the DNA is TGCAGTGCTAGAGAAAGATTCCCTAGCGGGAACTCAGATACGCAGTATTTT.